The 21 T cell receptor beta chains below come from one sample, sequenced in a study of cytomegalovirus exposure and HLA in healthy donors. The primer mix had 60 Vbeta and 13 Jbeta primers. The method was immunoSEQ multiplex PCR; TCRdb's version includes in-frame clones alone and lacks a portion of them. The table has approximately 150,000 clones, 63% seen once. The sequenced sample was PBMCs. All receptors come from a woman aged 55-70 years in good health and CMV-seropositive.

J is TRBJ2-1 and V is TRBV4-1, with unresolved D. Germline V gene lookup returns CDR1 MGHRA and CDR2 YSYEKL. The ends were cut back, 1 base at V and 8 bases at J, with 18 bases in the middle. The CDR3 loop spans 16 amino acids. The CDR3 DNA follows: TGCGCCAGCAGCCAAGTCAACTTGGTTAGCATAGATGAGCAGTTCTTC. This codes for CASSQVNLVSIDEQFF.

V and J are TRBV5-6 and TRBJ2-7, with D perhaps matching TRBD1 (6 bases). Germline CDR1 SGHDT, CDR2 YYEEEE. The CDR3 totals 13 residues. With 4 bases removed from V and 2 bases from J, the gap between germline ends came to 10 bases. In DNA, the CDR3 is TGTGCCAGCAGCCTGGGGACAACCTACGAGCAGTACTTC. Translated, it gives CASSLGTTYEQYF.

The chain has TRBV18 and TRBJ2-2, with a tentative D call TRBD2 (5 bases). The V gene lost 3 bases and the J gene lost 3 bases, with 8 bases spanning the gap. Germline loops: CDR1 KGHSH, CDR2 LQKENI. The CDR3 loop spans 14 amino acids. In DNA form, the CDR3 reads TGTGCCAGCTCACCTGGACTGGACACCGGGGAGCTGTTTTTT. Residues: CASSPGLDTGELFF.

V usage is TRBV23-1 and J usage is TRBJ1-1, with a tentative D call TRBD1 (6 bases). TRBV23-1 is designated an ORF whose function remains uncertain. CDR3 length equals 15 residues. The germline V and J ends were trimmed by 2 bases and 0 bases, with 10 bases remaining between them. Written as DNA, the CDR3 is TGCGCCAGCAGTCAAGGGGGCCCCATGAACACTGAAGCTTTCTTT. Its protein is CASSQGGPMNTEAFF.

A note on this clone: Different DNA sequences within this sample yield the same CDR3. The genes are TRBV28 and TRBJ1-1, with 9 bases matching TRBD1. Germline V lookup: CDR1 MDHEN, CDR2 SYDVKM. Trimming cost V 6 bases and J 5 bases; bases outside gene matches: 7. The CDR3 has 14 amino acids. The CDR3 region has the DNA TGTGCCAGCAGCCTGACAGGGGGTCGGACTGAAGCTTTCTTT. Its translation: CASSLTGGRTEAFF.

J is TRBJ2-5 and V is TRBV13, with D possibly being TRBD1 (6 bases). CDR3 length: 13 residues. Germline V lookup: CDR1 PRHDT, CDR2 FYEKMQ (reference sequence). The V and J ends lost 1 base and 3 bases respectively, with 6 bases between them. The CDR3 nucleotides are TGTGCCAGCAGCTTAGACAGGGAAGAGACCCAGTACTTC. It yields the protein CASSLDREETQYF.

A word on this clone: An end of the junction differs from the germline gene, which may be a read error. This chain connects TRBV4-3 to TRBJ1-4; 8 bases fit TRBD1. The CDR3 spans 15 residues. CDR1 and CDR2 from the germline V gene are LGHNA and YSLEER. In nucleotides, the CDR3 is TGCGCCAGCAGCAAAGACAGGGGTACTAATGAAAAACTGTTTTTT. Its translation: CASSKDRGTNEKLFF.

V gene TRBV29-1 combines with J gene TRBJ2-1, with D perhaps TRBD1 (5 bases). CDR1 is SQVTM, CDR2 ANQGSEA, per germline. The CDR3 loop spans 14 amino acids. Trimming cost V 7 bases and J 5 bases, with 18 bases left between them. CDR3 sequence (DNA): TGCAGCGCTGGACACCCCCTAACCCACAATGAGCAGTTCTTC. Translated: CSAGHPLTHNEQFF.

CDR3: CATSEGRGYGYTF. Written as DNA, the CDR3 is TGTGCCACCAGCGAAGGACGGGGCTATGGCTACACCTTC. J is TRBJ1-2 and V is TRBV15; D not certain. Between the trimmed V and J ends, which lost 5 bases and 4 bases, there was a span of 11 bases. The CDR3 runs 13 residues. Germline V gene lookup returns CDR1 LNHNV and CDR2 YYDKDF (reference sequence). Full variable domain (outside the CDR3, taken from reference TRBV15 and TRBJ1-2): DAMVIQNPRYQVTQFGKPVTLSCSQTLNHNVMYWYQQKSSQAPKLLFHYYDKDFNNEADTPDNFQSRRPNTSFCFLDIRSPGLGDTAMYLCATSEGRGYGYTFGSGTRLTVV.

V gene TRBV6-5 combines with J gene TRBJ2-1, with 9 positions matching TRBD2. V shed 0 bases, J shed 3 bases, and the junction held 3 bases outside the gene matches. This CDR3 spans 16 amino acids. Germline-derived CDR1 and CDR2 are MNHEY and SVGAGI. The CDR3 DNA reads as TGTGCCAGCAGTTACTCGGGTAGCGGGAGCTACAATGAGCAGTTCTTC. Translation gives CASSYSGSGSYNEQFF.

This rearrangement joins TRBV6-6 to TRBJ2-3; D perhaps matches TRBD1 (6 bases). Trimming removed 2 bases at V and 2 bases at J, with 14 bases between. Germline V gene lookup returns CDR1 MNHNY and CDR2 SVGAGI (reference sequence). The CDR3 is 16 amino acids. The CDR3 is CASSYGGGGATDTQYF. In DNA, the CDR3 is TGTGCCAGCAGTTACGGGGGTGGGGGCGCCACAGATACGCAGTATTTT.

This sequence joins TRBV7-2 and TRBJ1-4; a weak D match, TRBD1 (6 bases). There are 15 residues in the CDR3. In germline, CDR1 is SGHTA, CDR2 FQGNSA. Trimming took off 4 bases at V and 7 bases at J, with 16 bases between the two ends. Here the CDR3 reads CASSSGQMGSEKLFF. Written as DNA, the CDR3 is TGTGCCAGCAGCTCCGGACAGATGGGTAGTGAAAAACTGTTTTTT.

The V call is TRBV28, the J call TRBJ1-1; TRBD1 is a possible D gene (5 bases). Germline CDR1 and CDR2: MDHEN and SYDVKM. This CDR3 has 14 residues. Trimming cost V 3 bases and J 4 bases, with 12 bases left between them. The CDR3 protein is CASSLAGGVTEAFF. The CDR3, as DNA: TGTGCCAGCAGTTTGGCTGGGGGGGTCACTGAAGCTTTCTTT.

The chain employs TRBV4-1 and TRBJ2-7; the match to TRBD1 covers 10 bases. After removal of 3 bases from V and 3 bases from J, the junction contained 8 bases not matched to a gene. The CDR3 spans 16 residues. Per the germline V gene, CDR1 is MGHRA and CDR2 is YSYEKL. CDR3 loop: CASSHHGGDRGYEQYF. The CDR3 DNA is TGCGCCAGCAGCCATCACGGGGGGGACAGGGGCTACGAGCAGTACTTC.

The chain is built from TRBV5-1 and TRBJ1-4, with 7 bases fitting TRBD1. V dropped 4 bases and J dropped 5; count of bases not matched to a gene: 11. The CDR3 is 16 amino acids. Per germline, CDR1 SGHRS and CDR2 YFSETQ. For the CDR3, the DNA is TGCGCCAGCAGCCCTGGTGAGGCAGGGGGGAATGAAAAACTGTTTTTT. It translates to CASSPGEAGGNEKLFF.

By frequency in the sample, this clone is medium-sized. DNA of the CDR3: TGTGCCAGCAGCTGGGGGGGCTCATCGGAAGCTTTCTTT. This encodes CASSWGGSSEAFF. The chain carries TRBV5-6 and TRBJ1-1, with D possibly TRBD1 on 6 matching bases. The CDR3 loop spans 13 amino acids. V was pared by 3 bases and J by 8 bases, with 14 bases between. In germline, CDR1 is SGHDT, CDR2 YYEEEE.

CDR3: CASSVLAGGQETQYF. The CDR3 DNA reads TGTGCCAGCAGTGTTTTAGCGGGAGGGCAAGAGACCCAGTACTTC. V usage is TRBV7-6 and J usage is TRBJ2-5, with 11 bases lining up with TRBD2. The CDR3 runs 15 residues. J lost 2 bases, V lost 6 bases, and 5 bases had no gene match. CDR1 is SGHVS, CDR2 FNYEAQ, per germline.

This clone has only a few counts. The V and J genes are TRBV29-1 and TRBJ1-1, with 7 bases matching TRBD1. The CDR3 spans 13 residues. In germline, CDR1 is SQVTM, CDR2 ANQGSEA. V shed 3 bases, J shed 1 base, and the junction held 2 bases outside the gene matches. The CDR3 nucleotides are TGCAGCGTTGATCCAGGGGGGAACACTGAAGCTTTCTTT. Its translation is CSVDPGGNTEAFF.

The CDR3 reads CASSVTGRGESGYTF. DNA for the CDR3: TGTGCCAGCAGTGTTACAGGGAGGGGGGAGAGTGGCTACACCTTC. The gene calls are TRBV6-5 and TRBJ1-2, with D perhaps TRBD1 (6 bases). V was clipped by 5 bases and J by 7 bases, with 20 bases between them. The CDR3 runs 15 residues. Germline V gene sequence: CDR1 MNHEY, CDR2 SVGAGI.

The chain is built from TRBV6-1 and TRBJ2-2; D is unclear. This CDR3 has 13 amino acids. Trimming took off 6 bases at V and 7 bases at J, with 12 bases between the two ends. The germline gives CDR1 MNHNS, CDR2 SASEGT. CDR3 loop: CASRPQAYGELFF. CDR3 sequence (DNA): TGTGCCAGCAGGCCCCAAGCGTACGGGGAGCTGTTTTTT.

The table lists this clone with a few counts. The rearrangement uses TRBV7-2 and TRBJ1-1; 11 positions agree with TRBD1. J gave up 3 bases and V 4 bases, and 13 bases lay outside the gene matches. CDR1 and CDR2 (germline): SGHTA, FQGNSA. The CDR3 totals 18 residues. The CDR3 DNA sequence: TGTGCCAGCAGCTGGGACATAAGGGACAGGGGGAGGGACACTGAAGCTTTCTTT. It encodes CASSWDIRDRGRDTEAFF.